What follows are 14 T cell receptor beta chains derived from one specimen sequenced in a study of CD8 T cells in Susac syndrome. When the RNA was reverse transcribed, random hexamers were used with an input of roughly 0.45 to 1 ug. TCRdb called the immunoSEQ multiplex PCR reads again in MiXCR, with one record for every CDR3 protein. The table shows over 120,000 distinct CDR3 sequences, with 85% to 95% occurring only once. Material: CD4+ T cells from PBMCs. These receptors all come from a human donor with Susac syndrome.

V and J are TRBV20-1 and TRBJ2-3; the match to TRBD2 covers 15 bases. Trimming at V came to 4 bases and at J to 2 bases, leaving 10 bases not matched to a gene. This CDR3 comprises 18 residues. CDR1 is DFQATT and CDR2 is SNEGSKA in the germline V gene (reference sequence). CDR3 nucleotides: TGCAGTGCTACAGTACCGGGACTAGCGGGGGGTTCCACAGATACGCAGTATTTT. Translating it yields CSATVPGLAGGSTDTQYF.

This chain joins TRBV29-1 and TRBJ2-7; possibly TRBD1 or TRBD2 for D (5 bases each). V gave up 2 bases and J gave up 6 bases, with 11 bases separating them. The CDR3 length is 12 residues. Germline V lookup: CDR1 SQVTM, CDR2 ANQGSEA. The DNA for the CDR3 is TGCAGCGTTGAATCCCGGGGCTCCGAGCAGTACTTC. Protein product: CSVESRGSEQYF.

The chain joins TRBV9 to TRBJ2-3; the match to TRBD2 covers 9 bases. Germline V gene lookup returns CDR1 SGDLS and CDR2 YYNGEE. The V and J ends lost 4 bases and 7 bases, in that order; junction bases with no gene match: 16. CDR3 length equals 17 residues. CDR3: CASSPPSMGSGSNTQYF. In DNA form, the CDR3 reads TGTGCCAGCAGCCCTCCATCCATGGGTAGCGGGAGTAATACGCAGTATTTT. The whole variable domain, filled in from reference TRBV9 and TRBJ2-3, reads DSGVTQTPKHLITATGQRVTLRCSPRSGDLSVYWYQQSLDQGLQFLIQYYNGEERAKGNILERFSAQQFPDLHSELNLSSLELGDSALYFCASSPPSMGSGSNTQYFGPGTRLTVL.

The genes are TRBV10-3 and TRBJ1-4, with D perhaps TRBD1 (5 bases). Germline V gene lookup returns CDR1 ENHRY and CDR2 SYGVKD. The CDR3 covers 13 residues. V was trimmed by 6 bases and J by 0 bases, leaving 5 bases between them. In nucleotides, the CDR3 is TGTGCCATCAGACAGGCAACTAATGAAAAACTGTTTTTT. As protein: CAIRQATNEKLFF.

The J gene is TRBJ2-7, the V gene TRBV20-1, with a weak D call TRBD1 (6 bases). V was pared by 5 bases and J by 3 bases, with 14 bases between. Germline assignment: CDR1 DFQATT and CDR2 SNEGSKA (reference sequence). The length of the CDR3 is 13 residues. CDR3 coding DNA: TGCAGTGCTCTCCTGACAGGTCGCTACGAGCAGTACTTC. This translates into CSALLTGRYEQYF.

V is TRBV20-1 and J is TRBJ1-5; possibly TRBD1 for D (5 bases). There are 14 residues in the CDR3. The germline V and J ends were trimmed by 3 bases and 1 base, with 10 bases remaining between them. Looked up from germline, CDR1 is DFQATT and CDR2 is SNEGSKA (reference sequence). The CDR3 loop reads CSARPGSSNQPQHF. CDR3 in DNA: TGCAGTGCTAGGCCAGGGTCAAGCAATCAGCCCCAGCATTTT.

The chain carries TRBV4-3 and TRBJ2-7, with 13 bases lining up with TRBD2. V was clipped by 3 bases and J by 4 bases; unmatched bases: 9. The germline V gene encodes CDR1 LGHNA and CDR2 YSLEER. The CDR3 loop spans 17 amino acids. The CDR3 is CASSQAWTSGRRYEQYF. In nucleotides, the CDR3 is TGCGCCAGCAGCCAGGCCTGGACTAGCGGGAGAAGGTACGAGCAGTACTTC.

This chain links TRBV30 with TRBJ1-4; possible D gene TRBD1, 5 bases. Trimming took 5 bases from V and 0 from J, leaving 13 bases between them. The CDR3 runs 15 residues. The germline V gene has CDR1 GTSNPN and CDR2 SVGIG (reference sequence). The CDR3: CAWATGFATNEKLFF. The DNA of the CDR3 is TGTGCCTGGGCCACAGGATTTGCAACTAATGAAAAACTGTTTTTT. The whole variable domain, remainder taken from reference TRBV30 and TRBJ1-4, is SQTIHQWPATLVQPVGSPLSLECTVEGTSNPNLYWYRQAAGRGLQLLFYSVGIGQISSEVPQNLSASRPQDRQFILSSKKLLLSDSGFYLCAWATGFATNEKLFFGSGTQLSVL.

This clonotype was picked up one time. V gene TRBV7-6 combines with J gene TRBJ2-5; the D call may be TRBD1 or TRBD2 (6 bases each). CDR3 length equals 13 residues. V was cut by 5 bases and J by 5 bases, with 12 bases left in between. Germline V gives CDR1 SGHVS, CDR2 FNYEAQ. CDR3 loop: CASSPGGSETQYF. CDR3 in DNA: TGTGCCAGCAGCCCCGGGGGCAGCGAGACCCAGTACTTC. Full variable domain (rest looked up from reference TRBV7-6 and TRBJ2-5): GAGVSQSPRYKVTKRGQDVALRCDPISGHVSLYWYRQALGQGPEFLTYFNYEAQQDKSGLPNDRFSAERPEGSISTLTIQRTEQRDSAMYRCASSPGGSETQYFGPGTRLLVL.

The chain is built from TRBV21-1 and TRBJ1-5; the table's D call TRBD1 went unverified against the DNA. TRBV21-1 constitutes a pseudogene. This CDR3 region has 18 residues. CDR3 protein: CASSKKARDRFSNQPQHF. The DNA of the CDR3 is TGTGCCAGCAGCAAAAAAGCCCGGGACAGGTTTAGCAATCAGCCCCAGCATTTT.

This chain connects TRBV4-1 to TRBJ2-7; D remains unclear. V was cut by 0 bases and J by 5 bases, with 8 bases left in between. The CDR3 has 13 residues. CDR1 is MGHRA and CDR2 is YSYEKL in the germline V gene. For the CDR3, the DNA is TGCGCCAGCAGCCAAGATCGGTTGGACGAGCAGTACTTC. It codes for CASSQDRLDEQYF.

This chain uses TRBV4-1 with TRBJ2-5; D may match TRBD1 or TRBD2 (5 bases each). There are 15 residues in the CDR3. Germline V lookup: CDR1 MGHRA, CDR2 YSYEKL. The V end was cut by 3 bases, the J end by 1 base, with 12 bases between. CDR3 sequence: CASSHPRELQETQYF. DNA for the CDR3: TGCGCCAGCAGCCATCCCAGGGAGCTCCAAGAGACCCAGTACTTC.

This clonotype was seen just once. V gene TRBV5-1 combines with J gene TRBJ2-5; TRBD2 matches at 13 bases. Germline V gene data show CDR1 as SGHRS and CDR2 as YFSETQ. The CDR3 contains 17 residues. Trimming at V came to 1 base and at J to 2 bases, leaving 5 bases not matched to a gene. The CDR3 is CASSLSLAGGPQETQYF. In nucleotides, the CDR3 is TGCGCCAGCAGCTTGTCACTAGCGGGAGGGCCACAAGAGACCCAGTACTTC.

This rearrangement joins TRBV10-2 to TRBJ1-5; TRBD1 matches at 7 bases. The germline gives CDR1 WSHSY, CDR2 SAAADI. The junction had 2 bases not matched to a gene; V was cut back by 7 bases and J by 5 bases. The CDR3 has 12 amino acids. The CDR3 sequence: CASTRGDQPQHF. The CDR3 DNA sequence: TGCGCCAGCACCAGGGGGGATCAGCCCCAGCATTTT.